The rows below give T cell receptor beta chains drawn from one sample of a study of shared clonotypes between healthy human individuals. The assay was immunoSEQ multiplex PCR, and TCRdb's table has in-frame clones only and misses some. The sample carries more than 2,000,000 clones, 93% recorded once. Source material: naive CD4+ T cells from PBMCs. The receptors were sampled from a man aged 18 to 29 in good health. Some clones in this sample may be carry-over from other donors' samples. Both conserved end residues are part of each CDR3. Each record gives: CDR3 length, J gene, V gene, CDR3 protein.

12,TRBJ2-5,TRBV29-1,CSSIAGPETQYF
16,TRBJ2-7,TRBV9,CASSGIPGGEGYEQYF
13,TRBJ1-1,TRBV6-6,CASRPPGDTEAFF
17,TRBJ2-3,TRBV5-1,CASSSGLAGVYGDTQYF
14,TRBJ1-2,TRBV19,CASSSGQGGRGYTF
15,TRBJ1-6,TRBV6-5,CASSKPSSYNSPLHF
14,TRBJ1-2,TRBV19,CASTLVGRNYGYTF
14,TRBJ2-5,TRBV2,CASSAHGVQETQYF
17,TRBJ2-1,TRBV5-1,CASSLGSSGFSYNEQFF
13,TRBJ2-2,TRBV9,CASSVEDSGELFF
11,TRBJ2-1,TRBV10-1,CASSAENEQFF
15,TRBJ2-7,TRBV28,CASSLSAGGNYEQYF
15,TRBJ2-1,TRBV29-1,CSVDAPGLAGNEQFF
12,TRBJ2-1,TRBV19,CASSIYPGEQFF
15,TRBJ2-1,TRBV6-6,CASSYSTGPPDEQFF
13,TRBJ2-1,TRBV11-2,CASKASRYNEQFF
14,TRBJ2-5,TRBV5-1,CASRLGQGQETQYF
12,TRBJ1-5,TRBV6-6,CASSPGGEPQHF
15,TRBJ1-2,TRBV4-1,CASSHAGTANYGYTF
13,TRBJ1-2,TRBV27,CASSLTDNYGYTF
17,TRBJ2-4,TRBV11-2,CASSSISPTGAKNIQYF
15,TRBJ2-6,TRBV27,CASRLAGAGANVLTF
11,TRBJ2-7,TRBV28,CASSFLERQYF
14,TRBJ1-1,TRBV27,CASTRQGPRDEAFF
15,TRBJ2-5,TRBV7-3,CASSLGGAAPETQYF
15,TRBJ2-1,TRBV5-1,CASTGTLAGVHEQFF
15,TRBJ1-2,TRBV28,CASSLVPPRENGYTF
14,TRBJ2-7,TRBV4-1,CASSPRQGLFEQYF
16,TRBJ1-4,TRBV5-6,CASSGGTGATNEKLFF
16,TRBJ2-1,TRBV5-1,CASSRTALGDHNEQFF
15,TRBJ2-7,TRBV5-1,CASSLDSHSSYEQYF
14,TRBJ2-3,TRBV5-6,CASSSVRGTDTQYF
15,TRBJ2-7,TRBV19,CASSLEGQGPYEQYF
14,TRBJ2-5,TRBV28,CASSQGGTPRTQYF
13,TRBJ1-1,TRBV19,CASKVAVNTEAFF
15,TRBJ1-1,TRBV7-9,CASSPRTGMNTEAFF
12,TRBJ2-7,TRBV6-5,CASRSRNYEQYF
15,TRBJ2-7,TRBV7-2,CASSLGTSGTYEQYF
13,TRBJ1-4,TRBV9,CASSVYSGEKLFF
11,TRBJ1-1,TRBV29-1,CSGVMNTEAFF
14,TRBJ2-3,TRBV7-2,CASSPSRETDTQYF
15,TRBJ2-1,TRBV7-8,CASNYGTGSYNEQFF
15,TRBJ2-1,TRBV2,CASKLSVPLRNEQFF
15,TRBJ1-2,TRBV5-4,CASSLASGGHYGYTF
14,TRBJ1-2,TRBV5-8,CASSFRPTGNGYTF
13,TRBJ2-7,TRBV5-4,CASSLGQSYEQYF
15,TRBJ2-7,TRBV7-9,CASSRIGTSVFEQYF
14,TRBJ2-5,TRBV19,CASSMGRWSETQYF
17,TRBJ2-3,TRBV27,CASSSRADFGGADTQYF
13,TRBJ1-2,TRBV28,CASSLGTNYGYTF
19,TRBJ2-7,TRBV5-4,CASSPRGGGLAGTSYEQYF
14,TRBJ2-3,TRBV29-1,CSVEEAGSADTQYF
16,TRBJ1-3,TRBV5-6,CASSYGTLVTGNTIYF
13,TRBJ1-5,TRBV6-6,CASSLHLNQPQHF